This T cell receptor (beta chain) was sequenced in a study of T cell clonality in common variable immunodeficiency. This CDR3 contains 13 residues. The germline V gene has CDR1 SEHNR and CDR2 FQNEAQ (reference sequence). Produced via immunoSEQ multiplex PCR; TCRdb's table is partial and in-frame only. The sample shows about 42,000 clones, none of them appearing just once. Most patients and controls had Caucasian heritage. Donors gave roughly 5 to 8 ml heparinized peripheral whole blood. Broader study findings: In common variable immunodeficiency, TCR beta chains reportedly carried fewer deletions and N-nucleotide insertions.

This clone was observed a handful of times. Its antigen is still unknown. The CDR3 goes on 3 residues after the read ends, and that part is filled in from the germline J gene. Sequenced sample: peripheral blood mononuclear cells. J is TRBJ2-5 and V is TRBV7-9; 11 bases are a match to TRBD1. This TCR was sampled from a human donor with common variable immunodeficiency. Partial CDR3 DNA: TGTGCCAGCAGCCGAGGACAGGGGGCAACC. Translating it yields CASSRGQGAT. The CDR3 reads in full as CASSRGQGATQYF.